The 10 T cell receptor beta chains presented below share a single source sample, sequenced in a study of CD8 T cells in ankylosing spondylitis. General study results and limits: Roughly eight highly homologous variants made up a TCR beta motif that seemed to typify ankylosing spondylitis blood.

TCRdb independently ran MiXCR on the 5' RACE reads; one entry per CDR3 protein. Of more than 500,000 distinct CDR3 sequences listed, about 5.2% are singletons. These receptors have no identified antigens. The sample was blood, either unsorted or a sorted T cell fraction (not recorded which). These receptors were collected from a male donor with ankylosing spondylitis.

This clonotype was found many times. V and J are TRBV15 and TRBJ1-2; a weak D match, TRBD1 (5 bases). The CDR3 consists of 15 residues. Germline CDR1 reads LNHNV; CDR2 reads YYDKDF (reference sequence). V lost 10 bases and J 5 bases, leaving 23 bases between the germline ends. The CDR3 sequence: CAISPGPRERYGYTF. CDR3 nucleotides: TGTGCCATTTCGCCCGGACCCAGGGAGAGGTATGGCTACACCTTC.

At least ten counts were recorded for this clonotype. The chain combines TRBV15 with TRBJ2-5; 7 positions match TRBD2. From germline, CDR1 is LNHNV and CDR2 YYDKDF (reference sequence). The CDR3 loop spans 14 amino acids. The ends lost 6 bases at V and 4 bases at J; junction bases unmatched: 8. CDR3 in amino acids: CATSGLAEGETQYF. Here the CDR3 DNA reads TGTGCCACCAGTGGTCTAGCGGAGGGAGAGACCCAGTACTTC.

This clonotype was observed a few times. This chain links TRBV7-2 with TRBJ2-7, with D possibly being TRBD1 or TRBD2 (6 bases each). CDR1 is SGHTA, CDR2 FQGNSA, per germline. V was clipped by 5 bases and J by 1 base, with 15 bases between them. The CDR3 has 15 amino acids. CDR3 loop: CASSVGAGTSYEQYF. CDR3 nucleotide sequence: TGTGCCAGCAGCGTGGGGGCAGGGACTTCCTACGAGCAGTACTTC.

This clonotype was observed many times. The chain joins TRBV29-1 to TRBJ2-5; D remains unclear. The CDR3 sequence is 12 residues long. Germline V gives CDR1 SQVTM, CDR2 ANQGSEA. V was shortened by 4 bases and J by 1 base, with 7 bases between the two germline ends. The CDR3 DNA reads TGCAGCGTTGTTGGAATCCAAGAGACCCAGTACTTC. Amino acids: CSVVGIQETQYF.

This clonotype has a count of ten or more. The chain has TRBV7-9 and TRBJ2-1; D not certain. V gave up 4 bases and J gave up 6 bases, with 7 bases separating them. Looked up from germline, CDR1 is SEHNR and CDR2 is FQNEAQ (reference sequence). The CDR3 sequence is 12 residues long. CDR3 DNA: TGTGCCAGCAGCTCCGTAATCAATGAGCAGTTCTTC. Its translation: CASSSVINEQFF.

The sample holds one count of this clonotype. A much larger clone differs by one base, so this may be a read error. This rearrangement joins TRBV5-8 to TRBJ1-6, with D possibly being TRBD1 (5 bases). The germline V gene has CDR1 SGHTS and CDR2 YDEGEE. Deletions cut 0 bases from V and 5 bases from J, with 9 bases between. This CDR3 spans 15 amino acids. The chain's CDR3 is CASSLEQEDNSPLHF. The DNA for the CDR3 is TGTGCCAGCAGCTTGGAACAGGAGGATAATTCACCCCTCCACTTT.

This clonotype was observed many times. The rearrangement uses TRBV18 and TRBJ2-7, with D unresolved. Germline V gene data show CDR1 as KGHSH and CDR2 as LQKENI. V lost 6 bases, J lost 3 bases, and 15 bases lay in between. This CDR3 region has 14 residues. The CDR3 DNA is TGTGCCAGCTCGTCTATAGGAGCCAGCTACGAGCAGTACTTC. Amino acid sequence: CASSSIGASYEQYF.

This clonotype showed up many times. CDR3: CASNAGGWGLPNQPQHF. The CDR3 DNA sequence: TGTGCCAGCAACGCGGGGGGTTGGGGCCTGCCCAATCAGCCCCAGCATTTT. The V call is TRBV12-3 or TRBV12-4, the J call TRBJ1-5; a weak D match, TRBD1 (5 bases). The CDR3 is 17 residues long. Trimming stripped 7 bases from V and 3 bases from J, with 22 bases between.

This clonotype was picked up many times. V gene TRBV12-3 or TRBV12-4 combines with J gene TRBJ2-2; either TRBD1 or TRBD2 may supply D (6 bases each). The CDR3 has 16 residues. The V end lost 2 bases, the J end lost 5 bases, and 15 bases lay between the germline ends. The CDR3 region has the DNA TGTGCCAGCAGTTTAATGGGGGGCGACCTTACCGGGGAGCTGTTTTTT. Amino acids: CASSLMGGDLTGELFF.

The table lists this clonotype with many counts. V gene TRBV7-2 combines with J gene TRBJ1-5, with TRBD1 identical over 7 bases. In germline, CDR1 is SGHTA, CDR2 FQGNSA. Trimming took 5 bases from V and 4 from J; bases not matched to a gene: 5. This CDR3 comprises 14 residues. The CDR3 DNA is TGTGCCAGCAGCCGACAGGGTAGAAATCAGCCCCAGCATTTT. The encoded protein is CASSRQGRNQPQHF.